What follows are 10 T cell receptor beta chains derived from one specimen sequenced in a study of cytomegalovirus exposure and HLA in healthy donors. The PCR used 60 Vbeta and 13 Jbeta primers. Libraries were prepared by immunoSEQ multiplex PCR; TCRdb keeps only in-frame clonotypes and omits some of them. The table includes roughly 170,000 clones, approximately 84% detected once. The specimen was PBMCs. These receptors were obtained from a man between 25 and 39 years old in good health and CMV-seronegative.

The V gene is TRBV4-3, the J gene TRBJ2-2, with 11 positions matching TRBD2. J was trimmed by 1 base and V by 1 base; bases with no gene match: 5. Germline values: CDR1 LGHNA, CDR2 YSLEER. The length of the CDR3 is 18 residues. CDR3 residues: CASSQVGGLAVNTGELFF. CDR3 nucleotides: TGCGCCAGCAGCCAAGTAGGGGGACTAGCGGTGAACACCGGGGAGCTGTTTTTT.

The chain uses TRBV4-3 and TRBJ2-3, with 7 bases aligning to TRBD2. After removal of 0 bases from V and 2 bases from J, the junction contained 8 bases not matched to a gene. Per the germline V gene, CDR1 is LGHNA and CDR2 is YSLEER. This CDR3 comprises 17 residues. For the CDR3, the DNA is TGCGCCAGCAGCCAAGATAGTGGGGAGGGTCCCACAGATACGCAGTATTTT. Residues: CASSQDSGEGPTDTQYF.

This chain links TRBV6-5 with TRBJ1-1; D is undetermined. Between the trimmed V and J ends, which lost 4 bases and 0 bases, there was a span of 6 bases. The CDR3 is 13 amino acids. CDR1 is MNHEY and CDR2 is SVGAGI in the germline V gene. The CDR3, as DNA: TGTGCCAGCAGTTCGTATATGAACACTGAAGCTTTCTTT. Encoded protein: CASSSYMNTEAFF.

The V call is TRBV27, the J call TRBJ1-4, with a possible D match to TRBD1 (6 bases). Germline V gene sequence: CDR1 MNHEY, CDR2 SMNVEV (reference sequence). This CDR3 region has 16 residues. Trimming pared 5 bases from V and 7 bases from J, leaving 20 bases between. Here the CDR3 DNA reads TGTGCCAGCAGTCGATACAGGGAGGGGGGAAGTGAAAAACTGTTTTTT. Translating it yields CASSRYREGGSEKLFF.

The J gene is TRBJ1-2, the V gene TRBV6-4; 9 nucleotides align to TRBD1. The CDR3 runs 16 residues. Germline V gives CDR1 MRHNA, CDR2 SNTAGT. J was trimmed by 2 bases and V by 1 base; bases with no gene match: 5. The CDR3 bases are TGTGCCAGCAGTGACTTCACAGGGGGCCTGAACTATGGCTACACCTTC. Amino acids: CASSDFTGGLNYGYTF.

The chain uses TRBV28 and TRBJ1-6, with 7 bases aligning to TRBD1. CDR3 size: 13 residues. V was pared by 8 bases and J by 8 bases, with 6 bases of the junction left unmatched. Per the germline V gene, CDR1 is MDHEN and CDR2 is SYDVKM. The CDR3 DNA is TGTGCCAGCCGCGGACAGGTGGATTCACCCCTCCACTTT. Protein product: CASRGQVDSPLHF.

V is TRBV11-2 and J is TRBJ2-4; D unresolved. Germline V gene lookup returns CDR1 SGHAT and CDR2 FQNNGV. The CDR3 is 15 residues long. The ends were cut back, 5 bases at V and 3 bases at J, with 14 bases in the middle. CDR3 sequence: CASSHLEFGKNIQYF. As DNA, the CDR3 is TGTGCCAGCAGCCATCTAGAATTCGGCAAAAACATTCAGTACTTC.

CDR3 DNA: TGTGCCAGCAGTGAAGCGGGGACTAGCGGAATGCTCAATGAGCAGTTCTTC. This translates into CASSEAGTSGMLNEQFF. V is TRBV2 and J is TRBJ2-1; 11 bases match TRBD2. Germline trimming cut 0 bases from V and 6 bases from J; bases unmatched to any gene: 7. This CDR3 region has 17 residues. Germline-derived CDR1 and CDR2 are SNHLY and FYNNEI.

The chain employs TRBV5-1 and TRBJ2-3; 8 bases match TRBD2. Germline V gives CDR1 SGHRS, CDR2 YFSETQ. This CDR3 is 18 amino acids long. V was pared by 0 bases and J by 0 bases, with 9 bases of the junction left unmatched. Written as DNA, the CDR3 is TGCGCCAGCAGCTTGGCCGGGCACCGGACTAGCAGCACAGATACGCAGTATTTT. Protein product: CASSLAGHRTSSTDTQYF.

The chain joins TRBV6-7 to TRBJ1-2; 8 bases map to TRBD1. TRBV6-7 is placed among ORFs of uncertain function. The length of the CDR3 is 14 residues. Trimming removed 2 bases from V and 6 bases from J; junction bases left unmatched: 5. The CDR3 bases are TGTGCCAGCAGTTACCAGGACAGGGTAAATGGCTACACCTTC. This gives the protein CASSYQDRVNGYTF.